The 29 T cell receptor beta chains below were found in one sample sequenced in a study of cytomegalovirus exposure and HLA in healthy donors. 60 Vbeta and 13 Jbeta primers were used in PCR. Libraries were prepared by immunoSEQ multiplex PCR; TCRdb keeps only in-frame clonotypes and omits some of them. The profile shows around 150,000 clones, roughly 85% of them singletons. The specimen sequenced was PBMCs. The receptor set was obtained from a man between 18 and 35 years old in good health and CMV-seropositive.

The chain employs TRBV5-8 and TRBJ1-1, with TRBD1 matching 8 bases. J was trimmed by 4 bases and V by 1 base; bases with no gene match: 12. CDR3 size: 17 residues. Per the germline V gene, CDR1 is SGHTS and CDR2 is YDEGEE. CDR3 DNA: TGTGCCAGCAGCTTGTTAGTGAGAGGACAGGGCGCCACTGAAGCTTTCTTT. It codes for CASSLLVRGQGATEAFF.

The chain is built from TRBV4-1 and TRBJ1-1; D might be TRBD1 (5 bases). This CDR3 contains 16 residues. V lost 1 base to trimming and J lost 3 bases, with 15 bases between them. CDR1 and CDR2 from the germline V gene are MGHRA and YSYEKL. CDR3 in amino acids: CASSQGIRGGHTEAFF. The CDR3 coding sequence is TGCGCCAGCAGCCAAGGGATAAGGGGTGGTCACACTGAAGCTTTCTTT.

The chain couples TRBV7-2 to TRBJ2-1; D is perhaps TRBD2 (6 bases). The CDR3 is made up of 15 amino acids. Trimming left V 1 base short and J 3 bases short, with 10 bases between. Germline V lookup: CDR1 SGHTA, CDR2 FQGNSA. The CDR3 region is CASSLVSGLYNEQFF. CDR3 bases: TGTGCCAGCAGCTTAGTTAGCGGCCTCTACAATGAGCAGTTCTTC.

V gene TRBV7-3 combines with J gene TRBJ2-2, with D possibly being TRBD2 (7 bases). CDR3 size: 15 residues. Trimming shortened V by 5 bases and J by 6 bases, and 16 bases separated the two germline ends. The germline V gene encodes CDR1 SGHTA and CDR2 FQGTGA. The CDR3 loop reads CASSRGGAWAGELFF. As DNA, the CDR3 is TGTGCCAGCAGCCGTGGGGGGGCCTGGGCCGGGGAGCTGTTTTTT. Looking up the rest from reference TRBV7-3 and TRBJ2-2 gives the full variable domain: GAGVSQTPSNKVTEKGKYVELRCDPISGHTALYWYRQSLGQGPEFLIYFQGTGAADDSGLPNDRFFAVRPEGSVSTLKIQRTERGDSAVYLCASSRGGAWAGELFFGEGSRLTVL.

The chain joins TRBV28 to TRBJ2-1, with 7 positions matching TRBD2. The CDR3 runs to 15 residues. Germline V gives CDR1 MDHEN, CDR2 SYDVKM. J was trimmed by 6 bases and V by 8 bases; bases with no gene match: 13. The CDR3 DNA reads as TGTGCCAGCCGAGTCCCGGGAGGAAAACTCAATGAGCAGTTCTTC. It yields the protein CASRVPGGKLNEQFF. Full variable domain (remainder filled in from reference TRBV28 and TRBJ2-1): DVKVTQSSRYLVKRTGEKVFLECVQDMDHENMFWYRQDPGLGLRLIYFSYDVKMKEKGDIPEGYSVSREKKERFSLILESASTNQTSMYLCASRVPGGKLNEQFFGPGTRLTVL.

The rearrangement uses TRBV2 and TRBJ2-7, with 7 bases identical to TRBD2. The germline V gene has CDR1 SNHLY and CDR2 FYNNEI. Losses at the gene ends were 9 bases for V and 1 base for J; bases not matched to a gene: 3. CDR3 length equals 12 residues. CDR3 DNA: TGTGCCAGTGGGGGGGATTCCTACGAGCAGTACTTC. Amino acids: CASGGDSYEQYF.

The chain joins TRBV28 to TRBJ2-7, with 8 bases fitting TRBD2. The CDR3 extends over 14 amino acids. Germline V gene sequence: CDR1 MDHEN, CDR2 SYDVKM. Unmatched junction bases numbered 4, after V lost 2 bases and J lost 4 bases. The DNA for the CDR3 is TGTGCCAGCAGTTTAAGCGGGAGAATGTACGAGCAGTACTTC. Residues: CASSLSGRMYEQYF.

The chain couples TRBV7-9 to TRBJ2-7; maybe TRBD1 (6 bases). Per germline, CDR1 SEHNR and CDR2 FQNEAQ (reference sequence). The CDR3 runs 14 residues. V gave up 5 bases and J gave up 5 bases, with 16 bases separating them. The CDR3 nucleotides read TGTGCCAGCAGCCCAACCCAGGGGAACCACGAGCAGTACTTC. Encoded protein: CASSPTQGNHEQYF.

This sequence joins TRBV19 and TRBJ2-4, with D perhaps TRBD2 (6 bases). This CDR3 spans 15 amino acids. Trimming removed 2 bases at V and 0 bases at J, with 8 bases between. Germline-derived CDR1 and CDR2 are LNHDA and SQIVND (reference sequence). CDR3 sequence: CASSITGEAKNIQYF. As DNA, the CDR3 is TGTGCCAGTAGTATAACGGGGGAAGCCAAAAACATTCAGTACTTC.

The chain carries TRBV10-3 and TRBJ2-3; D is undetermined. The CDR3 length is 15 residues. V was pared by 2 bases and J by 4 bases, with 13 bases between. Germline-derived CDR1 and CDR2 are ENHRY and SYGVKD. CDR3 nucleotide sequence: TGTGCCATCAGTGAGACGGTGCAAAGTCCAGATACGCAGTATTTT. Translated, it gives CAISETVQSPDTQYF.

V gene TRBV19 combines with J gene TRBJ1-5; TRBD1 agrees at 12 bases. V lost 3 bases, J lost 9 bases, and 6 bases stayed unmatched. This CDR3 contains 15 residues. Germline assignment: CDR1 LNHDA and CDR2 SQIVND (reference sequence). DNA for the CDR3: TGTGCCAGTAGTATGGGACAGGGGGCGTATTGGCCCCAGCATTTT. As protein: CASSMGQGAYWPQHF.

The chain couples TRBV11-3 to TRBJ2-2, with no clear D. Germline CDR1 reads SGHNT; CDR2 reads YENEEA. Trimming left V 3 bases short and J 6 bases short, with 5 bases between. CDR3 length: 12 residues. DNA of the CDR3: TGTGCCAGCAGCTTTATTTCCGGGGAGCTGTTTTTT. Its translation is CASSFISGELFF.

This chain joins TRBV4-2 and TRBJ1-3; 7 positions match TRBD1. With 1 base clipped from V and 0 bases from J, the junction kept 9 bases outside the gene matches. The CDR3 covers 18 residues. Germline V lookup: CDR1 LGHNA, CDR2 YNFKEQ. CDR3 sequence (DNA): TGTGCCAGCAGCCAAGGAGGACAGGAGACCTTCTCTGGAAACACCATATATTTT. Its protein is CASSQGGQETFSGNTIYF.

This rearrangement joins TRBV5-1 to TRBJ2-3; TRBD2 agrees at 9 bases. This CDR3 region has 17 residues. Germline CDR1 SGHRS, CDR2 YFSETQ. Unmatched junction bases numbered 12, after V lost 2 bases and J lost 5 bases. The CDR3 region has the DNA TGCGCCAGCAGCTTCCAGAGGGCGCGGGGGGGAAAAGATACGCAGTATTTT. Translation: CASSFQRARGGKDTQYF.

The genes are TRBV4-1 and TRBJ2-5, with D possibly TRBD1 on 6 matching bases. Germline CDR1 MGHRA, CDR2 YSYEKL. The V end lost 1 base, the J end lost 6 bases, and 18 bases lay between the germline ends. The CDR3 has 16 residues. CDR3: CASSQGQGRSVQTQYF. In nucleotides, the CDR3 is TGCGCCAGCAGCCAAGGCCAGGGGAGAAGTGTGCAGACCCAGTACTTC.

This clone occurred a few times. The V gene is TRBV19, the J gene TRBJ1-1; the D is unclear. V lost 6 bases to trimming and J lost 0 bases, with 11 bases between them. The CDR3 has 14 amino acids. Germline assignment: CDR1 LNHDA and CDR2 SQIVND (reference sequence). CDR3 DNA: TGTGCCAGTAGCCCAGATCCCTTGAACACTGAAGCTTTCTTT. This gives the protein CASSPDPLNTEAFF.

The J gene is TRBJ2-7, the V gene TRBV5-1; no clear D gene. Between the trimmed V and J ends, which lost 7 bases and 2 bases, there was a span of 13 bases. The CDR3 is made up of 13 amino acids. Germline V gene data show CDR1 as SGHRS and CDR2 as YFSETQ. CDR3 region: CASHNPVPYEQYF. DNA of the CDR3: TGCGCCAGCCACAACCCAGTTCCCTACGAGCAGTACTTC.

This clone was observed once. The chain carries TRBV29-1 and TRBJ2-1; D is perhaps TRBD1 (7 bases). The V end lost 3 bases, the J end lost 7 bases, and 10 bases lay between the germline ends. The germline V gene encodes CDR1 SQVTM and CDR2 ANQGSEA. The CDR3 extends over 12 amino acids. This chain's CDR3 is CSVEQGGNEQFF. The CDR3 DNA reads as TGCAGCGTTGAGCAGGGGGGTAATGAGCAGTTCTTC.

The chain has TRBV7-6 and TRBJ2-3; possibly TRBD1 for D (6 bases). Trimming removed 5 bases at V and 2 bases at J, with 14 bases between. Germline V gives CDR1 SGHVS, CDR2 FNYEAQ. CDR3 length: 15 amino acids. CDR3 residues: CASSPLLGATDTQYF. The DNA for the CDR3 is TGTGCCAGCAGCCCGCTGCTGGGGGCCACAGATACGCAGTATTTT. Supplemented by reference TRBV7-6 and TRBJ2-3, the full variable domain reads GAGVSQSPRYKVTKRGQDVALRCDPISGHVSLYWYRQALGQGPEFLTYFNYEAQQDKSGLPNDRFSAERPEGSISTLTIQRTEQRDSAMYRCASSPLLGATDTQYFGPGTRLTVL.

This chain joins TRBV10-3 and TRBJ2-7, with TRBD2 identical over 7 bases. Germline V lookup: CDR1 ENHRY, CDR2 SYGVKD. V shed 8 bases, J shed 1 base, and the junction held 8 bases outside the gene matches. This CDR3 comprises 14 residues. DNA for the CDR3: TGTGCCATCCAGTGGAGGGGAGGGTCCTACGAGCAGTACTTC. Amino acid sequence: CAIQWRGGSYEQYF.

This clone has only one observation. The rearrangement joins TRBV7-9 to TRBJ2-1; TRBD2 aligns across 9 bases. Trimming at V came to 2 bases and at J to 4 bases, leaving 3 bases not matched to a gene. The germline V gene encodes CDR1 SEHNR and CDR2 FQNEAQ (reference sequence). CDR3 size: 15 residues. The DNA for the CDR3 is TGTGCCAGCAGCTTACGGGCGGGAGGGTACAATGAGCAGTTCTTC. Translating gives CASSLRAGGYNEQFF.

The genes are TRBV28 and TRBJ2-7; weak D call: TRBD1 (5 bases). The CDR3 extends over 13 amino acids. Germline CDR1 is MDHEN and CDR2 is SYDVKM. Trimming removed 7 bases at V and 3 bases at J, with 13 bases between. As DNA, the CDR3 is TGTGCCAGCACAGGGCTAGATTACTACGAGCAGTACTTC. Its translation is CASTGLDYYEQYF.

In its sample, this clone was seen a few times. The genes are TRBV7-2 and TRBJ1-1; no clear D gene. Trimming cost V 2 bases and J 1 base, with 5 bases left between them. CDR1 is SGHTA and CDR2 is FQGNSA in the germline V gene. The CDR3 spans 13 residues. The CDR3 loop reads CASSLTQNTEAFF. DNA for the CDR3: TGTGCCAGCAGCTTAACTCAGAACACTGAAGCTTTCTTT.

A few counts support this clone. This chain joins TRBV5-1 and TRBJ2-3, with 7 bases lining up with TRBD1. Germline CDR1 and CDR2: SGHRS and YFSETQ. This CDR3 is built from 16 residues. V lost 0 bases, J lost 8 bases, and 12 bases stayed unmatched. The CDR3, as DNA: TGCGCCAGCAGCTTGGAGACGGTAGGGGGCCTGGGTACGCAGTATTTT. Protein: CASSLETVGGLGTQYF.

The CDR3 region has the DNA TGTGCCAGCTCAAATGACAGGTCAAGCACAGATACGCAGTATTTT. Amino acid sequence: CASSNDRSSTDTQYF. The V gene is TRBV18, the J gene TRBJ2-3; D possibly corresponds to TRBD1 (6 bases). The germline V gene has CDR1 KGHSH and CDR2 LQKENI. The CDR3 extends over 15 amino acids. With 5 bases removed from V and 0 bases from J, the gap between germline ends came to 12 bases.

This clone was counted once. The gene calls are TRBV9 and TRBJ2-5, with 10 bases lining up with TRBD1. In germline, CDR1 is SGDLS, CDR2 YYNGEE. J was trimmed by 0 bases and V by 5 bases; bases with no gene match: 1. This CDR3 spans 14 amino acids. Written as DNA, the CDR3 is TGTGCCAGCAGAGGGACAGGGGACCAAGAGACCCAGTACTTC. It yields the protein CASRGTGDQETQYF.

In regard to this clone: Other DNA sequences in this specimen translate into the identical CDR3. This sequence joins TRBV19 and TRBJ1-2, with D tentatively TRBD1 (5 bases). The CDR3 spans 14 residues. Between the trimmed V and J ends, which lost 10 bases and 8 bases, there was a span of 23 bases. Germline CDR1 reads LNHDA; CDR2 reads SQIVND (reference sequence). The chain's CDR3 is CATVKTGKSHGYTF. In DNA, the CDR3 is TGTGCCACTGTCAAAACAGGAAAGAGTCACGGCTACACCTTC. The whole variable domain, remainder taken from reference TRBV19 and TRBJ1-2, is DGGITQSPKYLFRKEGQNVTLSCEQNLNHDAMYWYRQDPGQGLRLIYYSQIVNDFQKGDIAEGYSVSREKKESFPLTVTSAQKNPTAFYLCATVKTGKSHGYTFGSGTRLTVV.

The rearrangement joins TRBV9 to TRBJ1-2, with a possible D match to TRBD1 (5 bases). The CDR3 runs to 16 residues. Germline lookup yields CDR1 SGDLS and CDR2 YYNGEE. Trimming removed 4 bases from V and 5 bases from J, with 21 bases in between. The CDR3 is CASSSRSGTFTYGYTF. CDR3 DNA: TGTGCCAGCAGCTCTCGATCTGGGACTTTTACATATGGCTACACCTTC.

The CDR3 DNA reads as TGTGCCAGCAGCCCCTATAAACTAGCGGGAGACCATGAGCAGTTCTTC. This gives the protein CASSPYKLAGDHEQFF. The J gene is TRBJ2-1, the V gene TRBV7-9, with 11 bases aligning to TRBD2. CDR1 and CDR2 from the germline V gene are SEHNR and FQNEAQ (reference sequence). CDR3 size: 16 residues. J gave up 8 bases and V 5 bases, and 11 bases lay outside the gene matches.